This TCR beta chain was recorded in a study of T cell repertoires in cytomegalovirus infection. For the study at large: Recently described HLA-C-restricted plus well-studied HLA-B-restricted CMV epitopes were used. CMV infection plus the matching HLA type was flagged by public TCR beta signatures.

TCRdb re-analysed the reads in MiXCR, keeping a single row per CDR3 protein. The sample has some 940,000 distinct CDR3 sequences, about a third seen once; the top ten hold about an eighth. Study-wide results and limits: Clonotypes of TCR beta that were HLA-C-restricted and CMV-specific dominated the ex vivo response. Accumulated public TCR beta family frequency recognized individuals carrying CMV together with the relevant HLA.

In this sample, this clonotype turned up many times. The target antigen is unknown. The ends were cut back, 5 bases at V and 2 bases at J, with 13 bases in the middle. The CDR3 has 15 amino acids. This clonotype was sampled from a human donor in good health (CMV status not recorded). Some clones in this sample may be carry-over from other donors' samples. Here the sequenced sample was cultured CD8+ T cells from PBMCs, taken from culture after CMV antigen stimulation. The chain joins TRBV12-3 or TRBV12-4 to TRBJ2-1; a weak D match, TRBD2 (6 bases). The CDR3 bases are TGTGCCAGCAGTCTGGGGGGTTTCACCTACAATGAGCAGTTCTTC. Translated: CASSLGGFTYNEQFF.